A single sample gave rise to the 7 T cell receptor beta chains below, sequenced in a study of cytomegalovirus exposure and HLA in healthy donors. The primer mix had 60 Vbeta and 13 Jbeta primers. The assay was immunoSEQ multiplex PCR, and TCRdb's table has in-frame clones only and misses some. The sample includes 100,000 to 150,000 clones, approximately 78% of them seen just once. Sequencing was carried out using PBMCs. These receptors came from a female donor in good health and CMV-seronegative.

V is TRBV11-2 and J is TRBJ2-7; unclear D gene. The germline V gene has CDR1 SGHAT and CDR2 FQNNGV. V dropped 1 base and J dropped 7 bases, with 5 bases sitting between them. The CDR3 loop spans 11 amino acids. The CDR3 loop is CASSLVLEQYF. CDR3 coding DNA: TGTGCCAGCAGCTTAGTATTAGAGCAGTACTTC.

The chain links TRBV5-4 to TRBJ2-7; D is unclear. The CDR3 is made up of 11 amino acids. Looked up from germline, CDR1 is SGHNT and CDR2 is YYREEE (reference sequence). The V gene lost 4 bases and the J gene lost 2 bases, with 4 bases spanning the gap. CDR3 DNA: TGTGCCAGCAGCGGGCCCTACGAGCAGTACTTC. Its translation is CASSGPYEQYF.

This clone appeared a single time. This chain uses TRBV14 with TRBJ1-4; D gene unclear. Trimming shortened V by 4 bases and J by 7 bases, and 13 bases separated the two germline ends. This CDR3 has 14 amino acids. Germline V CDR1 and CDR2: SGHDN, FVKESK. The CDR3 DNA follows: TGTGCCAGCAGCCCCGGTCCCTTGCGTGAAAAACTGTTTTTT. This codes for CASSPGPLREKLFF. Supplemented by reference TRBV14 and TRBJ1-4, the full variable domain reads EAGVTQFPSHSVIEKGQTVTLRCDPISGHDNLYWYRRVMGKEIKFLLHFVKESKQDESGMPNNRFLAERTGGTYSTLKVQPAELEDSGVYFCASSPGPLREKLFFGSGTQLSVL.

In the case of this clone: This same CDR3 is encoded by further DNA sequences in the sample. The chain carries TRBV5-1 and TRBJ2-5; a weak D match, TRBD2 (5 bases). There are 13 residues in the CDR3. CDR1 SGHRS and CDR2 YFSETQ come from the germline V gene. Trimming shortened V by 2 bases and J by 5 bases, and 10 bases separated the two germline ends. This CDR3 reads CASSFGVGETQYF. Here the CDR3 DNA reads TGCGCCAGCAGCTTCGGGGTGGGTGAGACCCAGTACTTC.

Here the CDR3 DNA reads TGTGCCAGCAGTGGGGGACAGGGCTGGTGGACTGAAGCTTTCTTT. Translating it yields CASSGGQGWWTEAFF. V gene TRBV25-1 combines with J gene TRBJ1-1; 9 positions agree with TRBD1. The CDR3 has 15 residues. Germline V gives CDR1 MGHDK, CDR2 SYGVNS. Trimming cost V 4 bases and J 5 bases; bases outside gene matches: 8.

This clone was picked up one time. V usage is TRBV5-1 and J usage is TRBJ1-4; D not certain. Looked up from germline, CDR1 is SGHRS and CDR2 is YFSETQ. The ends were cut back, 0 bases at V and 3 bases at J, with 6 bases in the middle. The CDR3 runs 14 residues. In nucleotides, the CDR3 is TGCGCCAGCAGCTTGGCCTCGTCTAATGAAAAACTGTTTTTT. Protein sequence: CASSLASSNEKLFF.

This rearrangement joins TRBV19 to TRBJ2-1; 9 nucleotides match TRBD1. V gave up 5 bases and J gave up 4 bases; unmatched junction bases: 3. This CDR3 has 14 residues. CDR1 is LNHDA, CDR2 SQIVND, per germline (reference sequence). For the CDR3, the DNA is TGTGCCAGTAGTCCGGACAGGGGATACAATGAGCAGTTCTTC. It is translated as CASSPDRGYNEQFF.